A single TCR beta chain is shown here with its context. The sample is drawn from a study of blood T cell repertoires in COVID-19. TCRdb's copy holds only in-frame clones and misses some; the assay was immunoSEQ multiplex PCR. Of 200,000 to 250,000 clones in the sample, about 83% are singletons; the top ten hold about 5.3%. This receptor was obtained from a woman aged 50 to 60 who had been exposed to COVID-19. Sequenced material: PBMCs or T cells enriched from blood (not recorded which).

CDR3 residues: CATSDYNRGQETQYF. CDR3 in DNA: TGTGCCACCAGTGATTATAACAGGGGGCAAGAGACCCAGTACTTC. This chain connects TRBV24-1 to TRBJ2-5; TRBD1 aligns across 8 bases. Germline values: CDR1 KGHDR, CDR2 SFDVKD. CDR3 length: 15 amino acids. The V and J ends lost 2 bases and 2 bases, in that order; junction bases with no gene match: 3.